This T cell receptor beta chain was sequenced in a study of cytomegalovirus exposure and HLA in healthy donors. Both 60 Vbeta primers and 13 Jbeta primers went into the PCR. The protocol was immunoSEQ multiplex PCR, while the TCRdb copy is restricted to in-frame clones and leaves out a portion. The sample lists about 160,000 clones; almost 80% were seen once. CDR1 and CDR2 from the germline V gene are MNHNS and SASEGT. The length of the CDR3 is 15 residues. Turning to this clone: Its target is unknown.

The study's findings and limits: Within the data, a cluster of highly shared sequence variants was likely a sequencing artifact. A later analysis reportedly found fewer N-insertions in an Asian-associated ancestry cluster than the roughly 680-donor mean.

The source is a woman aged 50 to 65 in good health and CMV-seropositive. The material sequenced was PBMCs. The chain joins TRBV6-1 to TRBJ2-5, with D possibly matching TRBD2 (6 bases). TRBJ2-7 matches the DNA end more closely, so the J call is doubtful. CDR3 loop: CASSEYRGFGYEQYF. Here the CDR3 DNA reads TGTGCCAGCAGTGAATACCGGGGGTTTGGGTACGAGCAGTACTTC.